The T cell receptor beta chain described here comes from a study of shared T cell receptors in the human thymus. TCRdb's table, derived via immunoSEQ multiplex PCR, lists solely in-frame clones and lacks some. Of over 450,000 clones listed, approximately 80% are singletons. These same data were also listed under a study on human thymus T cells. As that study records: Thymus pieces cut out during corrective heart surgery were the tissue that was used. Apparent bias marked the V and J gene usage of thymic and blood repertoires.

The clonotype comes from a boy younger than two with a congenital heart defect. Input material: thymocytes.

CDR3 region: CASSSLGDLAGLYEQYF. The CDR3, as DNA: TGTGCCAGCAGCTCGCTTGGGGACCTAGCGGGACTCTACGAGCAGTACTTC. The genes are TRBV11-2 and TRBJ2-7; 9 bases map to TRBD2. The junction had 13 bases not matched to a gene; V was cut back by 4 bases and J by 3 bases. CDR1 is SGHAT, CDR2 FQNNGV, per germline. The CDR3 is 17 residues long. The full variable domain, completed using reference TRBV11-2 and TRBJ2-7, is EAGVAQSPRYKIIEKRQSVAFWCNPISGHATLYWYQQILGQGPKLLIQFQNNGVVDDSQLPKDRFSAERLKGVDSTLKIQPAKLEDSAVYLCASSSLGDLAGLYEQYFGPGTRLTVT.